This T cell receptor beta chain came from a study of blood T cell repertoires in COVID-19. Study in general: Whether acute or convalescent, the COVID-19 samples came from the United States, Italy and Spain.

Followed longitudinally, the Seattle patients had been enrolled during active infection. The CDR3 length is 14 residues. Trimming cost V 1 base and J 5 bases, with 11 bases left between them. CDR1 and CDR2 from the germline V gene are LNHDA and SQIVND (reference sequence). The assay was immunoSEQ multiplex PCR, and TCRdb's table has in-frame clones only and misses some. The sample shows hundreds of thousands of clones, 86% of them seen only once. The chain combines TRBV19 with TRBJ2-5; weak D call: TRBD1 (6 bases). Sequencing was performed on peripheral blood. This TCR was sampled from a woman between 70 and 85 years old with COVID-19, enrolled during active disease. CDR3 in DNA: TGTGCCAGTAGTATAGCCTCAGGGGCGGAGACCCAGTACTTC. This sequence encodes CASSIASGAETQYF.